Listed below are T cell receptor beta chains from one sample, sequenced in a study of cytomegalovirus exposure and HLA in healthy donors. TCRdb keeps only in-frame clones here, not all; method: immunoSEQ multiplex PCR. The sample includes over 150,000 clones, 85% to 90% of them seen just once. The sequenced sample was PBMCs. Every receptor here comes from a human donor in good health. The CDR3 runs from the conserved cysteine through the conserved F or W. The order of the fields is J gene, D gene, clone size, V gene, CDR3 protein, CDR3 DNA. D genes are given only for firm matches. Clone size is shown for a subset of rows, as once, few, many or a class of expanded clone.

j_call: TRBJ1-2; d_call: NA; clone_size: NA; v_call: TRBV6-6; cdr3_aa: CASTDWAGRDYGYTF; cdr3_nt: TGTGCCAGCACCGACTGGGCAGGGCGCGACTATGGCTACACCTTC
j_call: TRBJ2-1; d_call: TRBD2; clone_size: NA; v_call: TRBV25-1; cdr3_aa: CASSETSGSNEQFF; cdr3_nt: TGTGCCAGCAGTGAAACTAGCGGGAGTAATGAGCAGTTCTTC
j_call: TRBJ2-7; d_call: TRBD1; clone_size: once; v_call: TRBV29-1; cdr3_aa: CSVEDGGTGGEQYF; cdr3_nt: TGCAGCGTTGAGGATGGAGGGACAGGGGGAGAGCAGTACTTC
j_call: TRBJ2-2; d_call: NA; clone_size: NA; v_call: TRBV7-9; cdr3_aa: CAFAGGHEGSGELFF; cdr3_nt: TGTGCCTTTGCCGGAGGGCACGAAGGGTCCGGGGAGCTGTTTTTT
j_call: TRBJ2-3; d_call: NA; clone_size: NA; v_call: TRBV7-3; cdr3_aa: CASSQGGSTDTQYF; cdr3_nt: TGTGCCAGCAGCCAAGGGGGTTCCACAGATACGCAGTATTTT
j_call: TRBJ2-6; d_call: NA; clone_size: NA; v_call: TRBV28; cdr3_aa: CASTTDGSSGANVLTF; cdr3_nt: TGTGCCAGCACAACAGACGGATCCTCTGGGGCCAACGTCCTGACTTTC
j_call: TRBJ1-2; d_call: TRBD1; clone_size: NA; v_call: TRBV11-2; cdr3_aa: CASSFPDLQGAGYTF; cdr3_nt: TGTGCCAGCAGCTTTCCCGACTTACAGGGGGCGGGCTACACCTTC
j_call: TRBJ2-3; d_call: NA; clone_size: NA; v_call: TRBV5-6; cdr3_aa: CASSLYGERGTDTQYF; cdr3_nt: TGTGCCAGCAGCTTGTACGGGGAGAGGGGCACAGATACGCAGTATTTT
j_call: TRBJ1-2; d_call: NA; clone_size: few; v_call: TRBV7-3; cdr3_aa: CASSLNPGLNYGYTF; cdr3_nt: TGTGCCAGCAGCTTAAATCCGGGACTAAACTATGGCTACACCTTC
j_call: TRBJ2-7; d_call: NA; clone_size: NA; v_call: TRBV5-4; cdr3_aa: CASSWDTYEQYF; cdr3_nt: TGTGCCAGCAGCTGGGACACCTACGAGCAGTACTTC
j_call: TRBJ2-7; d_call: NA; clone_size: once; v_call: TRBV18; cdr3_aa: CASSPGLGAYEQYF; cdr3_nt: TGTGCCAGCTCACCCGGCCTCGGGGCCTACGAGCAGTACTTC
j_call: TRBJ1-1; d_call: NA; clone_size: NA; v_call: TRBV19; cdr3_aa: CASTIGPPGEAFF; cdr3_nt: TGTGCCAGTACTATCGGTCCCCCCGGTGAAGCTTTCTTT
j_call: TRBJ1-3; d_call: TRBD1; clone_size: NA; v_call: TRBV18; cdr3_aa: CASSPNRGSNTIYF; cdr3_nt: TGTGCCAGCTCACCAAACAGGGGATCGAACACCATATATTTT
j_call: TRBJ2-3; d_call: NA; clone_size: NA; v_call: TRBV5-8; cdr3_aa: CASSSAGDTQYF; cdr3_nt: TGTGCCAGCAGCTCAGCGGGCGATACGCAGTATTTT
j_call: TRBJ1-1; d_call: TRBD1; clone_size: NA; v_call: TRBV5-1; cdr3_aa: CASSFSGGDRDSEAFF; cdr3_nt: TGCGCCAGCAGCTTCAGCGGGGGGGACAGGGACTCTGAAGCTTTCTTT
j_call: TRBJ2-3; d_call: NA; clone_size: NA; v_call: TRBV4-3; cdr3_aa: CASSQDPDGWSWRTQYF; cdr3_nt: TGCGCCAGCAGCCAAGATCCCGACGGCTGGTCATGGAGAACGCAGTATTTT
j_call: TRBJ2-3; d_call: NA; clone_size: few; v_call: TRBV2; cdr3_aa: CASSEGGMTRYTDTQYF; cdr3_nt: TGTGCCAGCAGTGAAGGCGGGATGACTAGGTACACAGATACGCAGTATTTT
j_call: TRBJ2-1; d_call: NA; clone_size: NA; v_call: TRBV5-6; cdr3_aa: CASSLEGGFWFF; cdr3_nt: TGTGCCAGCAGCTTGGAGGGGGGGTTTTGGTTCTTC
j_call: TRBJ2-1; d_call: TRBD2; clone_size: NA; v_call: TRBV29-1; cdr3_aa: CSVPLAGVRNEQFF; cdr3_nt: TGCAGCGTTCCCCTAGCGGGAGTAAGAAATGAGCAGTTCTTC
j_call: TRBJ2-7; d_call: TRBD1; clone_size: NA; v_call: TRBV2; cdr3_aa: CASPRDRGHEEQYF; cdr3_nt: TGTGCCAGTCCTAGGGACAGGGGGCACGAAGAGCAGTACTTC
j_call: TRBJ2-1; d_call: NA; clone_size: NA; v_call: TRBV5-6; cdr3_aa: CASSGGTYNEQFF; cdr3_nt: TGTGCCAGCAGCGGGGGGACTTACAATGAGCAGTTCTTC
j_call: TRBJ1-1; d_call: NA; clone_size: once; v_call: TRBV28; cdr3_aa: CASSLGTRGNTEAFF; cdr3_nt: TGTGCCAGCAGTTTGGGGACAAGGGGTAACACTGAAGCTTTCTTT
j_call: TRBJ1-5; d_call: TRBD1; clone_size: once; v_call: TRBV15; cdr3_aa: CATSRQTGVGNQPQHF; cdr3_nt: TGTGCCACCAGCAGACAAACAGGGGTGGGGAATCAGCCCCAGCATTTT
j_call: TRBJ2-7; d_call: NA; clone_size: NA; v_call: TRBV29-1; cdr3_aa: CSVTGLSSYEQYF; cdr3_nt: TGCAGCGTCACAGGACTAAGCTCCTACGAGCAGTACTTC
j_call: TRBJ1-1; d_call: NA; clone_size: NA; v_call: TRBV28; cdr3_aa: CASSFKSLTEAFF; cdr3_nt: TGTGCCAGCAGTTTTAAGAGCCTCACTGAAGCTTTCTTT
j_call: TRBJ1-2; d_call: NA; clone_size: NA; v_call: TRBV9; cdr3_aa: CASSVGFVEGDGYTF; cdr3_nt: TGTGCCAGCAGCGTAGGATTCGTGGAAGGGGATGGCTACACCTTC
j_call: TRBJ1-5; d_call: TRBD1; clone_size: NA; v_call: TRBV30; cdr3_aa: CAWTLGQGNQPQHF; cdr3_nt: TGTGCCTGGACACTGGGACAGGGGAATCAGCCCCAGCATTTT
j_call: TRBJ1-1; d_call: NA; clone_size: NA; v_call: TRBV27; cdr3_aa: CASRNTGSSDTEAFF; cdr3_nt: TGTGCCAGCAGGAATACAGGATCGTCGGACACTGAAGCTTTCTTT
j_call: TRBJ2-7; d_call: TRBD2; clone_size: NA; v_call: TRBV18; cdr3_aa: CASSPPPGGVEQYF; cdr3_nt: TGTGCCAGCTCACCACCGCCGGGAGGGGTCGAGCAGTACTTC
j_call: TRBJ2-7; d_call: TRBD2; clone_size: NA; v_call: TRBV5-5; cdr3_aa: CASSLFSGGADPSEQYF; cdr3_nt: TGTGCCAGCAGCTTGTTTAGCGGGGGGGCCGATCCTTCCGAGCAGTACTTC
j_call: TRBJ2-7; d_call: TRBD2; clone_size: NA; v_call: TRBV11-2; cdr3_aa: CASSRTGGSGGTYEQYF; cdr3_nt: TGTGCCAGCAGCCGGACAGGAGGTAGCGGGGGGACCTACGAGCAGTACTTC
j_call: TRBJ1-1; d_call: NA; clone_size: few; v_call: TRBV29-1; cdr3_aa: CSVDGILTEAFF; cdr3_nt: TGCAGCGTTGATGGCATCCTCACTGAAGCTTTCTTT
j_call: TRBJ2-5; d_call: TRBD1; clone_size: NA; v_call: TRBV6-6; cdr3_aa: CASTPGTGEETQYF; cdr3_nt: TGTGCCAGCACTCCCGGGACAGGGGAAGAGACCCAGTACTTC
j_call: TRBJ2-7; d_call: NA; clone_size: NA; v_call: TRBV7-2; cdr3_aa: CASSLLVAKRVLYEQYF; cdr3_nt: TGTGCCAGCAGCTTACTCGTCGCCAAGCGGGTTCTCTACGAGCAGTACTTC
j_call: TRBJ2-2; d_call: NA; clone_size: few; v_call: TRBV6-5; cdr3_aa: CASSYSLATATGELFF; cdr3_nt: TGTGCCAGCAGTTACTCCCTGGCGACAGCTACCGGGGAGCTGTTTTTT
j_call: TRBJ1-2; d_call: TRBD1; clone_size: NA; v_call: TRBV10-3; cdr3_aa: CAISESRDRGGVLGYGYTF; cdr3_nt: TGTGCCATCAGTGAGTCGAGGGACAGGGGAGGCGTTCTAGGCTATGGCTACACCTTC
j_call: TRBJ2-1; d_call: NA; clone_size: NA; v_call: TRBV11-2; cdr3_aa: CASSLTTVYNEQFF; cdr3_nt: TGTGCCAGCAGCTTAACGACAGTCTACAATGAGCAGTTCTTC
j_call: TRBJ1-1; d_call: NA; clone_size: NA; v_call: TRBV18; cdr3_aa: CASSPSTLTEKTLNTEAFF; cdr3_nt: TGTGCCAGCTCTCCCTCAACTTTGACAGAAAAGACATTGAACACTGAAGCTTTCTTT
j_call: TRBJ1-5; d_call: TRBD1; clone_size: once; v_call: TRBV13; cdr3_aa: CASSLVQGRPYSNQPQHF; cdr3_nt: TGTGCCAGCAGCTTAGTACAGGGGCGGCCTTATAGCAATCAGCCCCAGCATTTT
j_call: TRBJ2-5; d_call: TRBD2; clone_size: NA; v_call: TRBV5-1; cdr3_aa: CASRTGTSGEGETQYF; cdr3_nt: TGCGCCAGCAGAACAGGGACTAGCGGGGAAGGGGAGACCCAGTACTTC